This TCR beta chain was captured by sequencing in a study of vaccination and CD4 T cells after COVID-19. As for the study in general: In culture, cells were exposed to overlapping spike peptides from SARS-CoV-2, HCoV-NL63, HCoV-OC43 and HCoV-229E. In the control cultures, a CEFX pool, an HIV-1 Nef pool, or no peptide was supplied.

Treatment specified: roughly 11-day PBMC culture with coronavirus spike peptide pools or control peptides (ViraFEST assay). A note on this clonotype: Its antigen is unidentified.

General study points: The median count of SARS-CoV-2-reactive clonotypes rose from 21 to 38, not significantly.

Germline CDR1 reads MNHEY; CDR2 reads SMNVEV (reference sequence). The CDR3 loop spans 13 amino acids. V gave up 2 bases and J gave up 10 bases, with 11 bases separating them. Researchers used the Oncomine TCR Beta short-read assay to sequence DNA from cultured CD4+ T cells. From CD4+ T cells that had been cultured, genomic DNA was extracted. TCRdb used MiXCR to reprocess the PCR reads, holding one entry per CDR3 protein. The sample contains around 7,900 distinct CDR3 sequences, 70% to 75% of which appear only once. The genes are TRBV27 and TRBJ1-4; D may be TRBD1 (5 bases). The receptor was derived from a human donor who had recovered from COVID-19. Material for sequencing was CD4+ T cells from blood, cultured in vitro. CDR3 DNA: TGTGCCAGCAGTTTAGTGGGGGAAGGAAAACTGTTTTTT. This translates into CASSLVGEGKLFF.